Here is one T cell receptor beta chain with its context. The clone's antigen remains unknown. Base qualities are not provided; no much larger clone lies one nucleotide away. The immunoSEQ Assay, a bias-controlled multiplex PCR, was used to amplify TCRbeta CDR3 regions from genomic DNA. Per the authors' processing: Nucleated cell counts per sample were estimated from amplification of reference gene primers within the assay. Sequence reads were collapsed and filtered to measure the absolute abundance of every unique TCRbeta CDR3 rearrangement. For each sample, productive Simpson clonality was calculated as the square root of Simpson's diversity index across productive rearrangements. TCRdb re-hosts the immuneACCESS table, in-frame sequences only. Its copies lack some clones; in the studies checked, an unresolved V gene accounts for under half of them, and the cause for the rest is not known. D and trimming come from the DNA, and the V and J calls and clone size come from that table. The sample table lists some 300,000 clones, approximately 90% of them with a count of one. Around 2% of the sample comes from the top ten.

This entry comes from a study of blood T cell repertoires in COVID-19 (dated by TCRdb to about 2020). Regarding the study in general: For ImmuneRACE Cohort 3, a participant was defined as recovered based on two consecutive negative NP/OP PCR tests, clearance by a healthcare professional, or resolution of symptoms. Samples covering the acute and convalescent phases of COVID-19 were provided by collaborators in the United States, Italy and Spain. The material from the prospective study consisted of cDNA or gDNA derived from T cells, B-cell-depleted T cells, or PBMCs. The dataset comprised deeply sampled blood TCRbeta repertoires from subjects exposed to, actively infected with, or recovered from COVID-19. The repertoires were made available in a free public database intended to serve as a resource for research on the immune response to SARS-CoV-2. Samples came from the ongoing ImmuneRACE study (first 160 participants) plus 1,254 subjects from 6 global collaborators. The sample metadata nearly always contained a de-identified subject ID, COVID-19 status, age in years and sex. Where available, HLA class I and class II types were obtained from metadata supplied by the sample provider rather than from assay-based typing. Paper-wide results and their limitations: The amount of clinical and demographic metadata varied by source and participant and was provided uncurated.

From V the trimming removes 6 bases and from J it removes 3 bases, while the gene matches leave 7 bases of the junction unaccounted for. The CDR3 goes from the cysteine to the phenylalanine over 15 residues. The read is trimmed to its CDR3 DNA, 45 bases read in frame from base 1. The germline V gene specifies SNHLY as CDR1 and FYNNEI as CDR2. Participants in the prospective study were enrolled through a virtual design, were aged about 18 to 100 years, and lived in 24 United States geographic areas. In the prospective study, participants were assigned to cohorts based on the clinical history participants reported in a screening survey and a study questionnaire. In the prospective study, mobile phlebotomists collected whole blood, serum and a nasopharyngeal or oropharyngeal swab from each participant. Participants in the prospective study had the option to provide additional blood draws and questionnaires over a roughly 2-month period. Prospective study blood samples were shipped either frozen or at room temperature before DNA extraction.

Material for sequencing was PBMCs or T cells enriched from blood (not recorded which). This clonotype was sampled from a woman aged 60 to 75 in a cohort exposed to, infected with or recovered from COVID-19 (not recorded which). Recombination joined TRBV2 with TRBJ2-5, with 10 bases in between that match TRBD2. The CDR3 in this case is CASRIIGLAEETQYF. The nucleotides read TGTGCCAGCAGAATTATAGGACTAGCGGAAGAGACCCAGTACTTC.